The rows below give T cell receptor beta chains drawn from one sample of a study of cytomegalovirus exposure and HLA in healthy donors. This table comes from immunoSEQ multiplex PCR, and its TCRdb copy is limited to in-frame clones, with some not included. This table holds approximately 160,000 clones, over 60% found once. Sequencing input: PBMCs. All receptors come from a woman aged 25 to 39 in good health and CMV-seronegative. Each CDR3 is given with its conserved first and last residue. Fields, in order: clone size, V gene, D gene, J gene, CDR3 protein, CDR3 DNA. The D gene is left open where the match is weak. The size of a clone is reported for some rows only, either as once, few or many, or as a class for expanded clones.

.	TRBV4-2	.	TRBJ2-7	CASSQDWGAYEQYF	TGTGCCAGCAGCCAAGACTGGGGAGCCTACGAGCAGTACTTC
.	TRBV6-1	.	TRBJ1-2	CASSEGGAGTLAYGYTF	TGTGCCAGCAGTGAAGGGGGCGCGGGGACCCTAGCTTATGGCTACACCTTC
.	TRBV9	.	TRBJ2-7	CASSVARGGGEQYF	TGTGCCAGCAGCGTAGCTAGAGGGGGTGGCGAGCAGTACTTC
.	TRBV27	TRBD1	TRBJ1-1	CASSLSTGEWYTEAFF	TGTGCCAGCAGTTTATCGACAGGGGAATGGTACACTGAAGCTTTCTTT
.	TRBV5-6	.	TRBJ2-3	CASSLPTSTDTQYF	TGTGCCAGCAGCTTGCCTACTAGCACAGATACGCAGTATTTT
.	TRBV7-8	.	TRBJ2-1	CASSLIGGAYNEQFF	TGTGCCAGCAGCTTAATAGGGGGGGCCTACAATGAGCAGTTCTTC
.	TRBV6-1	TRBD1	TRBJ1-5	CASSVNRGSNQPQHF	TGTGCCAGCAGTGTAAACAGGGGTAGCAATCAGCCCCAGCATTTT
.	TRBV5-1	.	TRBJ1-1	CASSALQLNTEAFF	TGCGCCAGCTCGGCCTTACAGCTGAACACTGAAGCTTTCTTT
few	TRBV9	.	TRBJ1-1	CARDVGGSGEAFF	TGTGCCAGAGACGTGGGGGGTTCGGGTGAAGCTTTCTTT
few	TRBV7-3	.	TRBJ1-1	CASSAQPGQNTEAFF	TGTGCCAGCAGCGCCCAACCGGGACAGAACACTGAAGCTTTCTTT
.	TRBV4-1	.	TRBJ2-2	CASSQGGWGVGGAGELFF	TGCGCCAGCAGCCAAGGGGGGTGGGGGGTCGGGGGAGCCGGGGAGCTGTTTTTT
few	TRBV5-4	.	TRBJ2-3	CASSLQDTQYF	TGTGCCAGCAGCTTGCAGGATACGCAGTATTTT
.	TRBV7-3	TRBD2	TRBJ2-3	CASSHPGTSGRGTDTQYF	TGTGCCAGCAGCCACCCAGGGACTAGCGGGAGGGGGACAGATACGCAGTATTTT
.	TRBV6-1	.	TRBJ1-1	CASSEAWNTEAFF	TGTGCCAGCAGTGAAGCCTGGAACACTGAAGCTTTCTTT
.	TRBV7-2	.	TRBJ1-2	CASSFGDSFYGYTF	TGTGCCAGCAGCTTCGGGGACTCCTTCTATGGCTACACCTTC
.	TRBV5-4	TRBD2	TRBJ2-7	CASSSPLPGLAGRSSYEQYF	TGTGCCAGCAGCTCACCGTTACCGGGACTAGCGGGCAGAAGCTCCTACGAGCAGTACTTC
.	TRBV29-1	TRBD1	TRBJ1-1	CSVSPTGMNTEAFF	TGCAGCGTTTCCCCGACAGGGATGAACACTGAAGCTTTCTTT
.	TRBV5-1	TRBD1	TRBJ2-5	CASSQKMTGERETQYF	TGCGCCAGCAGCCAAAAAATGACAGGGGAGAGGGAGACCCAGTACTTC
.	TRBV10-3	TRBD1	TRBJ1-2	CAISGRTGENYGYTF	TGTGCCATCAGTGGAAGGACAGGGGAGAACTATGGCTACACCTTC
.	TRBV21-1	.	TRBJ1-5	CASIVLTRNQPQHF	TGTGCCAGCATTGTGCTGACACGAAATCAGCCCCAGCATTTT
.	TRBV20-1	.	TRBJ2-7	CSATQGTEQYF	TGCAGTGCTACCCAGGGGACCGAGCAGTACTTC
.	TRBV5-6	.	TRBJ1-2	CASSLGAGEYGGYTF	TGTGCCAGCAGCCTGGGGGCAGGGGAGTACGGTGGCTACACCTTC
.	TRBV7-2	.	TRBJ2-5	CASSFTSGQETQYF	TGTGCCAGCAGCTTTACAAGCGGTCAAGAGACCCAGTACTTC
few	TRBV7-9	.	TRBJ1-1	CASSLEGHLGTEAFF	TGTGCCAGCAGCTTAGAGGGACATCTAGGCACTGAAGCTTTCTTT
few	TRBV5-1	TRBD1	TRBJ1-1	CASSWGGQGHPKPTEAFF	TGCGCCAGCAGCTGGGGGGGACAGGGGCATCCCAAACCGACTGAAGCTTTCTTT
.	TRBV11-2	TRBD1	TRBJ1-4	CASSQGQTNEKLFF	TGTGCCAGCAGCCAGGGACAGACTAATGAAAAACTGTTTTTT
.	TRBV27	.	TRBJ1-1	CASSPVGQNTEAFF	TGTGCCAGCAGTCCTGTGGGACAGAACACTGAAGCTTTCTTT
.	TRBV27	TRBD1	TRBJ1-4	CASSPHQGQNNEKLFF	TGTGCCAGCAGTCCACACCAGGGACAGAATAATGAAAAACTGTTTTTT
.	TRBV25-1	.	TRBJ1-5	CASSPSGVGNQPQHF	TGTGCCAGCAGCCCTTCAGGGGTGGGCAATCAGCCCCAGCATTTT
.	TRBV6-5	TRBD1	TRBJ1-2	CASSYSRDRVSGYTF	TGTGCCAGCAGTTACTCGCGAGACAGGGTGTCTGGCTACACCTTC
.	TRBV5-6	TRBD1	TRBJ1-6	CATGQGSSPLHF	TGTGCCACCGGACAGGGATCTTCACCCCTCCACTTT
.	TRBV28	.	TRBJ2-7	CASSYGPRVYF	TGTGCCAGCAGTTATGGGCCGCGGGTATACTTC
.	TRBV28	.	TRBJ2-1	CASSLDSAQEFF	TGTGCCAGCAGTTTAGATAGCGCCCAGGAATTCTTC
.	TRBV5-1	.	TRBJ2-7	CASSLGYEQYF	TGCGCCAGCAGCTTGGGGTACGAGCAGTACTTC
.	TRBV7-7	.	TRBJ1-5	CASSLVHGHQPQHF	TGTGCTAGCAGCTTAGTGCACGGTCATCAGCCCCAGCATTTT
.	TRBV19	.	TRBJ2-7	CASRRNRDTYEQYF	TGTGCCAGTAGGCGAAACAGGGATACCTACGAGCAGTACTTC
.	TRBV6-6	.	TRBJ1-1	CASSYTENTEAFF	TGTGCCAGCAGTTACACAGAGAACACTGAAGCTTTCTTT
once	TRBV2	TRBD1	TRBJ2-3	CASRTGTGPDTQYF	TGTGCCAGCAGGACCGGGACAGGGCCAGATACGCAGTATTTT
.	TRBV27	TRBD1	TRBJ1-5	CASSSIQGARNNQPQHF	TGTGCCAGCAGTTCCATACAGGGGGCGCGGAACAATCAGCCCCAGCATTTT
.	TRBV6-5	TRBD1	TRBJ1-1	CASSSTGGNTEAFF	TGTGCCAGCAGTTCGACAGGGGGCAACACTGAAGCTTTCTTT
.	TRBV30	.	TRBJ1-1	CAWSVRGTEAFF	TGTGCCTGGAGTGTACGGGGCACTGAAGCTTTCTTT
.	TRBV6-5	TRBD2	TRBJ2-2	CASGGGNTGELFF	TGTGCCAGCGGGGGGGGGAACACCGGGGAGCTGTTTTTT